This T cell receptor (beta chain) was retrieved from a study of T cells expressing NK-cell markers. Germline V gene lookup returns CDR1 GTSNPN and CDR2 SVGIG (reference sequence). The CDR3 runs 13 residues. TCRdb re-called the 5' RACE reads and catalogs CDR3 proteins one per entry, DNA excluded. Listed are a few hundred thousand distinct CDR3 sequences; almost 1.5% falls within the top ten. The sequence was obtained from a woman aged 50 to 60 in good health. The chain uses TRBV30 and TRBJ1-5. The sequenced material came from blood T cells: a sorted CD56 or NKG2C T cell subset, CD4+ or CD8+ T cells, or bulk PBMC T cells (not recorded which). The CDR3 protein is CAWRRGFNQPQHF.